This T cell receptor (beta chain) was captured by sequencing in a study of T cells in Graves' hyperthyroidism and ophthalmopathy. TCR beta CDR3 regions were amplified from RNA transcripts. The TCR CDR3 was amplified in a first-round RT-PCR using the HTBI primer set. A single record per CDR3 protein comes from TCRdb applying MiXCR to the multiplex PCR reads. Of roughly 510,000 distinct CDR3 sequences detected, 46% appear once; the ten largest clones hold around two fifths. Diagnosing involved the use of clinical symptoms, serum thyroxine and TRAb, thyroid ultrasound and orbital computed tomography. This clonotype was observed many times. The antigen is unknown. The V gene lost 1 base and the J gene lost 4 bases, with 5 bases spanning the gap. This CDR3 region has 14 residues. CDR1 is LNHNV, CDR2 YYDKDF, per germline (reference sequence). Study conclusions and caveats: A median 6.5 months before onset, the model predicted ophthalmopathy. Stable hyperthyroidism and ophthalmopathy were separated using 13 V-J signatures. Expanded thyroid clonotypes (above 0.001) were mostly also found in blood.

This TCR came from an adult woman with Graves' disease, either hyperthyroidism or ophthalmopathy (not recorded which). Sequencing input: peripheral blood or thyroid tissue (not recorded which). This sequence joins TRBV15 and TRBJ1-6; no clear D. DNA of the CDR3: TGTGCCACCAGCAGAGGCGGATATAATTCACCCCTCCACTTT. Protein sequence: CATSRGGYNSPLHF.